The T cell receptor (beta chain) under discussion was sequenced for a study of technical replicates of blood from four donors. The CDR3 is 15 residues long. From germline, CDR1 is SGDLS and CDR2 YYNGEE. V lost 0 bases to trimming and J lost 2 bases, with 9 bases between them. Assay: immunoSEQ multiplex PCR; the TCRdb copy retains only in-frame clones and omits some. The table includes around 72,000 clones, 95% to 98% detected once. The sequencing sample was made of T cells isolated from PBMCs. The chain has TRBV9 and TRBJ1-3; D uncertain. The receptor was derived from a human donor in good health. This chain's CDR3 is CASSVGLGAGNTIYF. The CDR3 coding sequence is TGTGCCAGCAGCGTAGGATTGGGAGCTGGAAACACCATATATTTT.